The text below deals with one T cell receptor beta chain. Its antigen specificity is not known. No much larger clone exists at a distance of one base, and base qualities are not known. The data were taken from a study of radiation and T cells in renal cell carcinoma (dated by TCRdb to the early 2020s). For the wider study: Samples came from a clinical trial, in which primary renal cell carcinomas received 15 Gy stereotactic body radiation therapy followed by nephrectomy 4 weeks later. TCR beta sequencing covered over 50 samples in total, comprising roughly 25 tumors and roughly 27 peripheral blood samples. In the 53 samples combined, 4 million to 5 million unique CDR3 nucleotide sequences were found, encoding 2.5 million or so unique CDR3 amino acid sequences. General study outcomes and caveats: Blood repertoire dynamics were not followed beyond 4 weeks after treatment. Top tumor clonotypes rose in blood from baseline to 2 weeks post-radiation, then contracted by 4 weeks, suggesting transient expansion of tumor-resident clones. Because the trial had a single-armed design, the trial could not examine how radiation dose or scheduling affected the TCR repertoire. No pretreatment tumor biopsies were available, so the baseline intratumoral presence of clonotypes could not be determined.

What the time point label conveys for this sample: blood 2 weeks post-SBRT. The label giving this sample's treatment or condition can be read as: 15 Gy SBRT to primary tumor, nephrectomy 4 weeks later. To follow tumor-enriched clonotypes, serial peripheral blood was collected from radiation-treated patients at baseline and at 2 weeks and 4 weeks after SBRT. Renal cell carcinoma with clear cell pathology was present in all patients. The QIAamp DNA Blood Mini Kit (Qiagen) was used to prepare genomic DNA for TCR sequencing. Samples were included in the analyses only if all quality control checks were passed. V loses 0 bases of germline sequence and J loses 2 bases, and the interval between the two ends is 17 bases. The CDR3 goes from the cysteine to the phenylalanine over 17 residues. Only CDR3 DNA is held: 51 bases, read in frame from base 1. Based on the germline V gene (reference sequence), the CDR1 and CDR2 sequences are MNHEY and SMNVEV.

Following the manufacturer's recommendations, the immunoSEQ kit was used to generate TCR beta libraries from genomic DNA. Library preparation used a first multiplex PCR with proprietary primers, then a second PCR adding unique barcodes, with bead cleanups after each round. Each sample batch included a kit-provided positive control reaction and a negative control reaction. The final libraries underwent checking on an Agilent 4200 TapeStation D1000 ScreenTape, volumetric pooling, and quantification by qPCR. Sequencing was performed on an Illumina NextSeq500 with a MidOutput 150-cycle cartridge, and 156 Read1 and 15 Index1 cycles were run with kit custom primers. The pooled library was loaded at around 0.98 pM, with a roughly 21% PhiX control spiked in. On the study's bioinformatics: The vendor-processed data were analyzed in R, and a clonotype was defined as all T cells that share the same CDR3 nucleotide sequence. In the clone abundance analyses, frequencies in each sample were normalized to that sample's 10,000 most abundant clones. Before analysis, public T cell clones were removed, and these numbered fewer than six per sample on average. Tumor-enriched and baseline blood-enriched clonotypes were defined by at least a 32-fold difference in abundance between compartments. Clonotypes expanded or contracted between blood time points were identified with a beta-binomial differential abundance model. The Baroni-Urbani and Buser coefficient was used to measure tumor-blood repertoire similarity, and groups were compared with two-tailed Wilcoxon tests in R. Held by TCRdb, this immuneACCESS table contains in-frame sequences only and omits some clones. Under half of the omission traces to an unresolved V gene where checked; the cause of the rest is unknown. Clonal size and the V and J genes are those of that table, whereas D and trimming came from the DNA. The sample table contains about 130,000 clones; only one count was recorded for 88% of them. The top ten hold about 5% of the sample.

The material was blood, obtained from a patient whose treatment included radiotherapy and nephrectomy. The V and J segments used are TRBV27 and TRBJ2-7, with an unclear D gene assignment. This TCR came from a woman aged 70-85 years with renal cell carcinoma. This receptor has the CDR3 CASSLSGVGSWAYEQYF. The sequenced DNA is TGTGCCAGCAGTTTATCCGGTGTCGGCTCGTGGGCCTACGAGCAGTACTTC.